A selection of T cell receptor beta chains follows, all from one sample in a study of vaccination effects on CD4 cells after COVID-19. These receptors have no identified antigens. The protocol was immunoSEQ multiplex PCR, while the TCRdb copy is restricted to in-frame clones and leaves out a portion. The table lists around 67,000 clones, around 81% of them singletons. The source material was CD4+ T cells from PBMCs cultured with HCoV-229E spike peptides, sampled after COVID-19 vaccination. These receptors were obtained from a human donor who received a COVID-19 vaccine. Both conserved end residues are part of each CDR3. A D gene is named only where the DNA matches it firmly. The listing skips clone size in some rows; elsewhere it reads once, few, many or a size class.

CASSSADRGGNQPQHF	TGTGCCAGCAGCTCCGCGGACAGGGGTGGAAATCAGCCCCAGCATTTT	TRBV7-8	TRBJ1-5	TRBD1	once
CASSYAGLAGGHEQFF	TGCGCCAGCAGCTACGCAGGACTAGCGGGGGGGCATGAGCAGTTCTTC	TRBV5-1	TRBJ2-1	TRBD2	-
CASSAYAGNTIYF	TGTGCCAGCAGCGCCTACGCTGGAAACACCATATATTTT	TRBV9	TRBJ1-3	-	-
CSVGQQTGGTDTQYF	TGCAGCGTTGGGCAACAGACAGGGGGCACAGATACGCAGTATTTT	TRBV29-1	TRBJ2-3	TRBD1	-
CASRTGGTYNEQFF	TGTGCCAGCAGGACAGGGGGGACCTACAATGAGCAGTTCTTC	TRBV6-5	TRBJ2-1	TRBD1	-
CATGGQGVIGELFF	TGTGCCACAGGGGGACAGGGGGTGATCGGGGAGCTGTTTTTT	TRBV27	TRBJ2-2	TRBD1	-
CAISEVVPDTQYF	TGTGCCATCAGTGAGGTGGTGCCAGATACGCAGTATTTT	TRBV10-3	TRBJ2-3	-	-
CATSDPGQGFNEQFF	TGTGCCACCAGTGACCCGGGACAGGGCTTCAATGAGCAGTTCTTC	TRBV24-1	TRBJ2-1	TRBD1	-
CASSPRQGSTNEKLFF	TGTGCCAGCAGTCCCAGACAGGGCTCAACTAATGAAAAACTGTTTTTT	TRBV2	TRBJ1-4	TRBD1	-
CASSSTVEAFF	TGTGCCAGCAGCTCGACAGTAGAAGCTTTCTTT	TRBV7-9	TRBJ1-1	-	few
CASSQDHYNSPLHF	TGCGCCAGCAGCCAGGACCACTATAATTCACCCCTCCACTTT	TRBV5-1	TRBJ1-6	-	-
CASSLRRARSYNEQFF	TGCGCCAGCAGCTTGCGTCGAGCCCGCTCCTACAATGAGCAGTTCTTC	TRBV5-1	TRBJ2-1	-	-
CAWSKGQGEAFF	TGTGCCTGGAGTAAGGGACAGGGGGAAGCTTTCTTT	TRBV30	TRBJ1-1	TRBD1	-
CASSFFSYQETQYF	TGTGCCAGCAGCTTTTTCTCGTACCAAGAGACCCAGTACTTC	TRBV5-6	TRBJ2-5	-	-
CASSPWTGFAGELFF	TGTGCCAGCAGCCCGTGGACAGGGTTCGCCGGGGAGCTGTTTTTT	TRBV7-2	TRBJ2-2	TRBD1	-
CASSQEGSIRGREPQHF	TGCGCCAGCAGCCAAGAGGGGAGCATCCGGGGCAGAGAGCCCCAGCATTTT	TRBV4-1	TRBJ1-5	-	-
CASSPQGTGGTGELFF	TGTGCCAGCTCACCTCAAGGGACAGGCGGGACCGGGGAGCTGTTTTTT	TRBV18	TRBJ2-2	TRBD1	-
CSVARGTGTGANVLTF	TGCAGCGTTGCCCGGGGGACAGGGACTGGGGCCAACGTCCTGACTTTC	TRBV29-1	TRBJ2-6	TRBD1	-
CASRLSEPGDLFF	TGTGCCAGCCGTTTGTCCGAGCCCGGGGATCTGTTTTTT	TRBV7-9	TRBJ2-2	-	-
CATSSTRYNEQFF	TGTGCCACCAGCAGCACTCGATACAATGAGCAGTTCTTC	TRBV15	TRBJ2-1	-	-
CASSAGTNTGELFF	TGTGCCAGCAGCGCAGGGACGAACACCGGGGAGCTGTTTTTT	TRBV9	TRBJ2-2	-	-
CASSLILHEKLFF	TGTGCCAGTAGTCTGATTTTACATGAAAAACTGTTTTTT	TRBV19	TRBJ1-4	-	-
CASSPITGQGPTAFF	TGTGCCAGCAGCCCAATCACGGGACAGGGGCCCACAGCTTTCTTT	TRBV3-1/TRBV3-2	TRBJ1-1	TRBD1	-
CASSLLGHNTEAFF	TGTGCCAGCAGTTTACTCGGACATAACACTGAAGCTTTCTTT	TRBV28	TRBJ1-1	-	-
CAWGRASQAASGNTIYF	TGTGCCTGGGGTCGGGCCTCACAAGCCGCCTCTGGAAACACCATATATTTT	TRBV30	TRBJ1-3	-	-
CASSRLGQGLSAGNTIYF	TGTGCCAGCAGTCGCTTGGGACAGGGGTTATCGGCAGGAAACACCATATATTTT	TRBV6-6	TRBJ1-3	TRBD1	-
CASSQPNQPQHF	TGTGCTAGTTCTCAGCCCAATCAGCCCCAGCATTTT	TRBV12-5	TRBJ1-5	-	few
CASSPGGQGMANEQFF	TGTGCCAGCAGCCCAGGGGGACAGGGGATGGCGAATGAGCAGTTCTTC	TRBV5-8	TRBJ2-1	TRBD1	-
CASTSHLTGGQGYTF	TGTGCCAGCACCTCCCACCTGACAGGGGGCCAGGGCTACACCTTC	TRBV6-5	TRBJ1-2	TRBD1	-
CASRRGGTDTQYF	TGTGCCAGCAGAAGGGGTGGCACAGATACGCAGTATTTT	TRBV6-5	TRBJ2-3	-	-
CASSQDRGHQPQHF	TGTGCCAGCAGCCAGGACAGGGGGCATCAGCCCCAGCATTTT	TRBV3-1/TRBV3-2	TRBJ1-5	TRBD1	few
CASTIRFGVGETQYF	TGTGCCAGCACCATACGATTCGGGGTAGGCGAGACCCAGTACTTC	TRBV5-8	TRBJ2-5	-	once
CASKNQLAFTDTQYF	TGTGCCTCCAAAAATCAATTAGCTTTCACAGATACGCAGTATTTT	TRBV30	TRBJ2-3	-	-
CASSLGPADTQYF	TGTGCCAGCAGTTTGGGGCCTGCAGATACGCAGTATTTT	TRBV12-3/TRBV12-4	TRBJ2-3	-	-
CASQGRLDTQYF	TGTGCCTCCCAAGGGCGGTTAGATACGCAGTATTTT	TRBV9	TRBJ2-3	-	-
CASSGGEDSPLHF	TGTGCCAGCTCAGGAGGGGAGGATTCACCCCTCCACTTT	TRBV18	TRBJ1-6	-	-
CASSRTPQTDTQYF	TGTGCCAGCAGCCGAACACCCCAGACGGATACGCAGTATTTT	TRBV13	TRBJ2-3	-	-
CASSRTGTGGRAFF	TGTGCCAGCAGCCGGACCGGGACAGGGGGGAGAGCTTTCTTT	TRBV3-1/TRBV3-2	TRBJ1-1	TRBD1	-
CASSLERSQETQYF	TGTGCCAGCAGCTTAGAACGGAGCCAAGAGACCCAGTACTTC	TRBV3-1/TRBV3-2	TRBJ2-5	-	-
CASSPRGGDQPQHF	TGTGCCAGCAGCCCAAGAGGAGGGGACCAGCCCCAGCATTTT	TRBV7-2	TRBJ1-5	-	few
CATSGPIPSETQYF	TGTGCCACCAGTGGCCCGATTCCGTCAGAGACCCAGTACTTC	TRBV24-1	TRBJ2-5	-	-
CASSYDRARNTIYF	TGTGCCAGCAGTTACGACAGGGCAAGAAACACCATATATTTT	TRBV6-5	TRBJ1-3	TRBD1	once
CASSLEETQYF	TGTGCCAGCAGCTTAGAAGAGACCCAGTACTTC	TRBV2	TRBJ2-5	-	-
CATSGGNQPQHF	TGTGCCACCTCGGGAGGGAATCAGCCCCAGCATTTT	TRBV6-6	TRBJ1-5	-	once
CASSLRGETGELFF	TGTGCCAGCAGTCTCAGGGGAGAAACCGGGGAGCTGTTTTTT	TRBV5-4	TRBJ2-2	-	-
CASRRGGSGNYGYTF	TGTGCCAGTCGACGGGGGGGGTCGGGTAACTATGGCTACACCTTC	TRBV6-5	TRBJ1-2	-	-